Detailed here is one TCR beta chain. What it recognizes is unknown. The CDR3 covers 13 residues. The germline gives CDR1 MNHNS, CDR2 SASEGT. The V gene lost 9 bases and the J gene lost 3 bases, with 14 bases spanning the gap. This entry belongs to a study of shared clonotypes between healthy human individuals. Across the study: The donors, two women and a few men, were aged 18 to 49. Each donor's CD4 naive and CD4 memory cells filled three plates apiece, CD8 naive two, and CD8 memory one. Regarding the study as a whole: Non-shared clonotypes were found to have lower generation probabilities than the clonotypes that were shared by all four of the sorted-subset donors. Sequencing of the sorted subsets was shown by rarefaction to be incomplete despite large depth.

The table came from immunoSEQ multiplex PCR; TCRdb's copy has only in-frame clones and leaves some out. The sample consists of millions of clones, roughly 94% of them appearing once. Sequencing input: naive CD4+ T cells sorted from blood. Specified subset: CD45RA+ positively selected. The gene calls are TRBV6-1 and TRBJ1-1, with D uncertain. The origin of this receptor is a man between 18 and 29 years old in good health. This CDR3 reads CASTRKADTEAFF. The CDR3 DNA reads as TGTGCCAGTACACGAAAGGCGGACACTGAAGCTTTCTTT.